The rows below give T cell receptor beta chains drawn from one sample of a study of OX40 agonist ivuxolimab in advanced cancers. Only in-frame clones appear in the TCRdb table, and some are missing; sequencing was by immunoSEQ multiplex PCR. The sample includes approximately 69,000 clones, about four fifths of them seen just once. This sample comprised CD4+ or CD8+ T cells sorted from blood, obtained in a trial of the OX40 agonist ivuxolimab. These TCRs come from an adult with an advanced solid tumor such as melanoma, head and neck, liver or kidney cancer. Both conserved end residues are part of each CDR3. D genes are given only for firm matches. Only part of the rows carry a size: once, few, many, or a class if the clone is expanded.

TGTGCCAGCAGCTTGAGGGGACAGGGAAACTATGGCTACACCTTC	CASSLRGQGNYGYTF	TRBJ1-2	-	-	TRBV5-2
TGTGCCAGCAGCTCAAGACCTACAGGGGTGTACGAGCAGTACTTC	CASSSRPTGVYEQYF	TRBJ2-7	TRBD1	few	TRBV7-2
TGTGCCAGCAGCTTAGAGGGCAGGGACGGACAGAGCTCCTACGAGCAGTACTTC	CASSLEGRDGQSSYEQYF	TRBJ2-7	-	few	TRBV11-3
TGTGCCAGCTCACCACGGGACAGGGTATTCGAGCCCCAGCATTTT	CASSPRDRVFEPQHF	TRBJ1-5	TRBD1	-	TRBV18
TGTGCCAGCAGGGGGAGGGAGACCCGACAAGAGACCCAGTACTTC	CASRGRETRQETQYF	TRBJ2-5	TRBD2	-	TRBV7-8
TGTGCCAGCAGCTTCGGGGGCTTGACTGAAGCTTTCTTT	CASSFGGLTEAFF	TRBJ1-1	-	-	TRBV11-1
TGTGCCAGCAGCCCGACAGGTGGAAACACCATATATTTT	CASSPTGGNTIYF	TRBJ1-3	-	-	TRBV7-2
TGTGCCAGCAGCCTTTCACAGGCGTTTAACGAGCAGTACTTC	CASSLSQAFNEQYF	TRBJ2-7	-	-	TRBV7-8
TGTGCCAGCAGTTCGCCAGGAAGGCGGGGGACCAACAATGAGCAGTTCTTC	CASSSPGRRGTNNEQFF	TRBJ2-1	TRBD2	-	TRBV28
TGTGCCAGCAGGGATAGCGGGGGGGCCAAAGATACGCAGTATTTT	CASRDSGGAKDTQYF	TRBJ2-3	TRBD2	-	TRBV7-3
TGTGCCAGCAGCTTAGATGGGGGAGCTAACTATGGCTACACCTTC	CASSLDGGANYGYTF	TRBJ1-2	-	-	TRBV13
TGTGCCAGCAGCTTACTCACCGGGGTGGAAGCTTTCTTT	CASSLLTGVEAFF	TRBJ1-1	-	once	TRBV11-1
TGTGCCAGCTCACATAAAGAGACCCAGTACTTC	CASSHKETQYF	TRBJ2-5	-	-	TRBV18
TGTGCCTGGCGGGGGGGCGGATACACCGGGGAGCTGTTTTTT	CAWRGGGYTGELFF	TRBJ2-2	TRBD2	-	TRBV30
TGTGCCAGCAGGCCGGGACAGGGGAGCACTGAAGCTTTCTTT	CASRPGQGSTEAFF	TRBJ1-1	TRBD1	-	TRBV2
TGTGCCAGCTCACCACCGGTCGCGACCGGGGAGCTGTTTTTT	CASSPPVATGELFF	TRBJ2-2	-	-	TRBV18
TGTGCCAGCACCTTCTCCCCGACAGGGACGGGCGGCTACACCTTC	CASTFSPTGTGGYTF	TRBJ1-2	TRBD1	-	TRBV5-6
TGTGCCAGCAGCCCCCGGGACAGGGTATATAATTCACCCCTCCACTTT	CASSPRDRVYNSPLHF	TRBJ1-6	TRBD1	-	TRBV9
TGTGCCAGCAGCCGCCTAAGCCACCGGGAAAAAGGGTATGAGCAGTTCTTC	CASSRLSHREKGYEQFF	TRBJ2-1	-	-	TRBV14
TGTGCCACCAGCAACACGAACACCGGGGAGCTGTTTTTT	CATSNTNTGELFF	TRBJ2-2	-	-	TRBV15
TGTGCCTGGCTAGCGGAGAGCTCCTACAATGAGCAGTTCTTC	CAWLAESSYNEQFF	TRBJ2-1	TRBD2	-	TRBV30
TGTGCCAGCGACAGAGCCGGGACGGTTCCCTACGAGCAGTACTTC	CASDRAGTVPYEQYF	TRBJ2-7	-	-	TRBV2
TGTGCCAGCTCACCCCGACAGGGTCCCTACGAGCAGTACTTC	CASSPRQGPYEQYF	TRBJ2-7	TRBD1	once	TRBV18
TGTGCCAGTAGTCGACTAGCGGGAGGTTACAATGAGCAGTTCTTC	CASSRLAGGYNEQFF	TRBJ2-1	TRBD2	-	TRBV19
TGTGCCAGCAGCCCAGCGCGAAGACAGGGGGAGGAAAAACTGTTTTTT	CASSPARRQGEEKLFF	TRBJ1-4	TRBD1	few	TRBV14
TGTGCCAGCAGCTTCGGGACGGTGAACACTGAAGCTTTCTTT	CASSFGTVNTEAFF	TRBJ1-1	-	once	TRBV7-9
TGTGCCACCAGCAGAGACTGGCCAACGGAGACCCAGTACTTC	CATSRDWPTETQYF	TRBJ2-5	-	few	TRBV15
TGTGCCAGCAGCTTGATCGGTGGATACGAGCAGTACTTC	CASSLIGGYEQYF	TRBJ2-7	-	-	TRBV7-9
TGTGCCAGCAGCTTAGGTACAGGGGGAGACCTCCAAGAGACCCAGTACTTC	CASSLGTGGDLQETQYF	TRBJ2-5	TRBD1	-	TRBV11-2
TGTGCCAGCAGCCCCGAGGGGGTTCACTATGGCTACACCTTC	CASSPEGVHYGYTF	TRBJ1-2	-	-	TRBV5-8
TGTGCCATCAGTGGTCCGTACGGCGGCTACACCTTC	CAISGPYGGYTF	TRBJ1-2	-	-	TRBV10-3
TGTGCCAGCAGTTACTCGGGGAGCTATGGCTACACCTTC	CASSYSGSYGYTF	TRBJ1-2	-	-	TRBV6-6
TGTGCCAGCTTGAGGGGGAGAGGAGAAAAACTGTTTTTT	CASLRGRGEKLFF	TRBJ1-4	-	-	TRBV2
TGTGCCAGCTCACCAGGAGAAGAGCAGTACTTC	CASSPGEEQYF	TRBJ2-7	-	few	TRBV18
TGTGCCAGCTCACTCGGTAGGACAGGGGACTACGAGCAGTACTTC	CASSLGRTGDYEQYF	TRBJ2-7	TRBD1	-	TRBV18
TGTGCCAGCTCGTACGGGGGGCGCGTCACAGATACGCAGTATTTT	CASSYGGRVTDTQYF	TRBJ2-3	-	-	TRBV7-3
TGTGCCAGCGGGAGAACCGGGAACTGGGATGAGCAGTTCTTC	CASGRTGNWDEQFF	TRBJ2-1	-	-	TRBV9
TGTGCCAGCAGTCGAAGGGGACAAGGTAACTACGAGCAGTACTTC	CASSRRGQGNYEQYF	TRBJ2-7	-	-	TRBV25-1
TGTGCCTGGAGTGTCCGCCATGGGACGGCGACCGAGCAGTACTTC	CAWSVRHGTATEQYF	TRBJ2-7	-	-	TRBV30
TGTGCCAGCAGTTTATGGGCAGGGGGCGAGCAGTACTTC	CASSLWAGGEQYF	TRBJ2-7	TRBD1	-	TRBV27
TGTGCCAGCAGTTTAGGGGGACAGGTATACAATGAGCAGTTCTTC	CASSLGGQVYNEQFF	TRBJ2-1	TRBD1	few	TRBV28
TGTGCCAGCAGCTTGGTACGGGACAGGGGTCGGAACACTGAAGCTTTCTTT	CASSLVRDRGRNTEAFF	TRBJ1-1	TRBD1	once	TRBV5-4
TGTGCCAGCTCCTTTTCGGGACAGGGGCGAGAGACCCAGTACTTC	CASSFSGQGRETQYF	TRBJ2-5	TRBD1	-	TRBV7-3
TGTGCCAGCTCACCACCCGGGAACATAAAAGAGACCCAGTACTTC	CASSPPGNIKETQYF	TRBJ2-5	-	-	TRBV18
TGCAGCGTTGTGGTCGGGACAGGACTATTTAGCAATCAGCCCCAGCATTTT	CSVVVGTGLFSNQPQHF	TRBJ1-5	TRBD1	-	TRBV29-1
TGCGCCAGCAGCTTGAGGGGTGGAAGCTATGGCTACACCTTC	CASSLRGGSYGYTF	TRBJ1-2	-	-	TRBV5-1
TGTGCCAGCACCCGCCAGGGCAGTCCCTACGAGCAGTACTTC	CASTRQGSPYEQYF	TRBJ2-7	-	-	TRBV27
TGTGCCAGCAGCTTAACGCTAGCGAACACTGAAGCTTTCTTT	CASSLTLANTEAFF	TRBJ1-1	-	-	TRBV11-1
TGTGCCAGCAGTTACGGGACAGGGGAGGGAGCTTTCTTT	CASSYGTGEGAFF	TRBJ1-1	TRBD1	-	TRBV6-5
TGTGCCAGCAGTTTGGGGCTAGCGCTATTCTACGAGCAGTACTTC	CASSLGLALFYEQYF	TRBJ2-7	-	-	TRBV27